The 5 T cell receptor beta chains below were found in one sample sequenced in a study of T cells in Graves' hyperthyroidism and ophthalmopathy (dated by TCRdb to between 2017 and 2020). Library construction relied on multiplex PCR. This sample was sequenced with an Illumina HiSeq 2000. TCR beta CDR3 regions were amplified from RNA transcripts. A first-round RT-PCR of the TCR CDR3 used the HTBI primer set with the Qiagen OneStep RT-PCR kit. TCRdb applied fastp at Q25 and MiXCR to the public reads, then kept only in-frame beta chains. Rows merge per CDR3 protein into single entries with the most common DNA and genes. Present in this sample are about 290,000 distinct CDR3 sequences, roughly 13% of which were seen just once. Jointly, the top ten make up less than 8% of the sample. The sequenced material came from blood. These receptors originate from a woman aged 40-49 years with Graves' hyperthyroidism.

This clonotype was counted ten times or more. CDR3 DNA sequence: TGTGCCAGCAGCCTCAGCGGGGAGACTGAGCAGTTCTTC. This codes for CASSLSGETEQFF. The rearrangement joins TRBV7-9 to TRBJ2-1, with TRBD2 matching 7 bases. The CDR3 is made up of 13 amino acids. CDR1 is SEHNR and CDR2 is FQNEAQ in the germline V gene (reference sequence). J was trimmed by 9 bases and V by 5 bases; bases with no gene match: 7.

A few counts support this clonotype. The genes are TRBV5-5 and TRBJ2-1; D is perhaps TRBD1 (5 bases). The CDR3 consists of 14 residues. The germline V and J ends were trimmed by 2 bases and 5 bases, with 11 bases remaining between them. Germline assignment: CDR1 SGHKS and CDR2 YYEKEE (reference sequence). The CDR3 sequence is CASSFHLTDNEQFF. CDR3 DNA: TGTGCCAGCAGCTTTCACCTGACAGACAATGAGCAGTTCTTC.

This clonotype was seen at least ten times. V and J are TRBV20-1 and TRBJ2-1; 12 positions match TRBD2. The CDR3 sequence is 15 residues long. Germline CDR1 and CDR2: DFQATT and SNEGSKA (reference sequence). After removal of 3 bases from V and 8 bases from J, the junction contained 8 bases not matched to a gene. Here the CDR3 reads CSASLGLAGGYEQFF. In DNA, the CDR3 is TGCAGTGCTAGTCTTGGCCTAGCGGGAGGGTATGAGCAGTTCTTC.

This clonotype turned up a few times. The rearrangement joins TRBV27 to TRBJ2-2; D ambiguous. Germline CDR1 and CDR2: MNHEY and SMNVEV (reference sequence). This CDR3 is built from 14 residues. Trimming removed 4 bases at V and 1 base at J, with 7 bases between. CDR3: CASSYTGNTGELFF. The CDR3 region has the DNA TGTGCCAGCAGTTATACGGGGAACACCGGGGAGCTGTTTTTT.

This clonotype was picked up a small number of times. Here the CDR3 reads CATSSHSGGADEQYF. DNA for the CDR3: TGTGCCACCAGCAGTCACAGCGGGGGGGCCGACGAGCAGTACTTC. V gene TRBV15 combines with J gene TRBJ2-7; 10 bases agree with TRBD2. Germline V gene lookup returns CDR1 LNHNV and CDR2 YYDKDF (reference sequence). J was trimmed by 5 bases and V by 3 bases; bases with no gene match: 7. The CDR3 runs 15 residues.